The present entry profiles one TCR beta chain with its context. What this receptor recognizes is not known. One junction end does not reproduce the germline sequence, and a read error may be involved. CDR1 LNHDA and CDR2 SQIVND are derived from the germline V gene (reference sequence). Taken from cysteine to phenylalanine, the CDR3 has 16 residues. The read is trimmed to its CDR3 DNA, 48 bases read in frame from base 1. The sample belongs to a study of tumor-infiltrating lymphocytes in primary liver carcinoma listed by TCRdb under 2017. Notes on the research overall: Hepatocellular carcinoma (four) or combined HCC and intrahepatic cholangiocarcinoma (one) was present in the five patients, who were three men and two women aged 30 to 69 years. The tumors of the five patients were staged as T1-T3 N0M0, with maximum diameters ranging from roughly 4 to 11 cm. Each sample produced roughly 3.65 to 7.5 million productive TCRbeta reads, and read depth showed no significant difference between tissue types. For each liver tumor, the study sampled five regions along with adjacent normal tissue and blood, and applied TCRbeta repertoire sequencing, expression microarrays and whole-exome sequencing. A total of 35 specimens from 5 patients, comprising roughly 25 tumor regions, 5 adjacent noncancerous liver tissues and 5 peripheral blood samples, were covered by TCRbeta repertoire sequencing. Agilent mRNA microarray profiling was performed on the roughly 24 tumor region samples to relate TCRbeta repertoire diversity to the local molecular phenotype. High reproducibility was observed for the technical replicate repertoires, with mean shared-clone rates around 0.89 and correlation coefficients above 0.95. Overall study outcomes, separate from this receptor: Compared with blood, tumors had a significantly larger share of the repertoire taken up by the top 250 clones (p = 0.039). The study included only four to six patients, and the authors note findings should be validated in a larger study. Because sequencing covered only the TCR beta chain and unpaired alpha chains were not captured, true repertoire diversity is likely underestimated. Repertoire overlap was found to be higher between tumor regions (mean roughly 35%) than between tumor-adjacent (about 17%) or tumor-blood (around 15%) pairs, consistent with antigen-driven expansion. Bulk unsorted samples precluded comparing CD4+ and CD8+ T cell repertoires. Only roughly 7-24% of top clones appeared in all five regions of a tumor, which suggests that tumor-infiltrating T cells are spatially heterogeneous.

Total RNA and DNA were co-extracted from around 18-30 mg of bulk tissue with the AllPrep DNA/RNA mini kit, without cell sorting. Between November 2015 and early 2016, about five patients in China with histopathologically diagnosed primary liver carcinoma had their tumors surgically resected. Chronic HBV infection was present in the patients, and the patients were treatment-naive at sampling. Each tumor was sampled at five spatially separated regions: the superior, inferior, left-lateral and right-lateral poles and the tumor centre. More than 75% viable tumor cells were found by histology in every tumor sample. Each fresh piece of tumor and adjacent tissue was cut in two, with one half stored in RNAlater at -80 degrees C and the other half sent for histology. A constant-region primer and ProtoScript II reverse transcriptase were used to reverse-transcribe TCRbeta-specific cDNA from roughly 0.5 ug total RNA. TCRbeta libraries were built with three nested multiplex PCR rounds, a slightly modified ARM-PCR procedure. The first two PCR rounds used multiplex TRBV1-TRBV30 forward primers with a Cbeta reverse primer, each for 10 cycles. Sample barcodes and Illumina adapters were added in a final 25-cycle PCR using Deep VentR polymerase. Before sequencing, amplicons of 200-500 bp were purified from gel using a QIAquick gel extraction kit. An Illumina HiSeq 2500 was used to sequence the TCRbeta amplicons with 250-bp paired-end reads. Per the original workflow: Quality trimming of reads was performed with Trimmomatic v0.33, and paired reads were merged with FLASH v1.2.11 so that full CDR3 sequences could be recovered. V, D and J germline segments were assigned to the rearranged TCRbeta sequences using MiGEC v1.2.1b. VDJtools v1.0.0 computed clonotype statistics and Shannon-Wiener diversity indices. To reduce sampling bias, subsequent analyses other than the diversity analysis used only the 250 most abundant clonotypes in each sample. TCRdb redid the processing of the public reads, applying fastp at Q25 and MiXCR, and retained in-frame beta chains. Rows with one shared CDR3 protein collapse into an entry with the most common genes and DNA. The V and J calls here are based on TCRdb, not the publication. The sample profile shows roughly 190,000 distinct CDR3 sequences; about 85% of them were found once. Less than 20% of the sample comes from the top ten.

Sequences were obtained from tumor tissue from primary liver carcinoma. The clonotype originates from a man aged 40-49 years with primary liver carcinoma and hepatitis B virus infection. The sequence links TRBV19 to TRBJ1-5; 5 matching bases give a weak D call of TRBD1. The J call is doubtful: the DNA matches TRBJ2-3 better. The sequenced DNA is TGTGCTAGTAGTATCTTGGAGACAGTGGGGAATCAGCCCCAGTATTTT. Its translation reads: CASSILETVGNQPQYF.